Listed below are T cell receptor beta chains from one sample, sequenced in a study of tumor and adjacent non-tumor tissue in lung cancer. From the multiplex PCR reads, TCRdb called clonotypes with MiXCR, one entry per CDR3 protein. The repertoire holds approximately 90,000 distinct CDR3 sequences, roughly 62% seen once, with over 12% in the top ten. Source material: lung tumor tissue. Receptor source: a man between 65 and 79 years old with non-small cell lung cancer. CDR3s include the opening cysteine and the closing phenylalanine or tryptophan. D genes are given only for firm matches. Part of the rows lack a size; the others show once, few, many or a class for expanded clones.

D gene,J gene,V gene,clone size,CDR3 protein,CDR3 DNA
TRBD1,TRBJ2-2,TRBV5-5,NA,CASSPPQGAGELFF,TGTGCCAGCAGCCCGCCACAGGGGGCCGGGGAGCTGTTTTTT
NA,TRBJ1-4,TRBV20-1,few,CSARRAGSEKLFF,TGCAGTGCTAGGCGGGCGGGAAGTGAAAAACTGTTTTTT
NA,TRBJ2-3,TRBV10-3,many,CAISEQGDTQYF,TGTGCCATCAGCGAACAGGGAGATACGCAGTATTTT
TRBD1,TRBJ2-7,TRBV6-1,once,CVSAGTEVDEQYF,TGTGTCAGCGCAGGGACAGAAGTGGACGAGCAGTACTTC
NA,TRBJ2-7,TRBV5-6,NA,CASSLWSSDEQYF,TGTGCCAGCAGCTTGTGGTCATCCGACGAGCAATACTTC
NA,TRBJ1-3,TRBV12-3/TRBV12-4,NA,CASSPILSGNTIYF,TGTGCCAGCAGTCCGATTCTATCCGGAAACACCATATATTTT
TRBD2,TRBJ2-3,TRBV7-9,NA,CANSLSSGATDTQYF,TGTGCCAACAGCTTGTCTAGCGGGGCCACAGATACGCAGTATTTT
NA,TRBJ1-2,TRBV20-1,NA,CSDWRHYGYTF,TGTAGTGATTGGAGGCACTATGGCTACACCTTC
NA,TRBJ2-3,TRBV11-2,NA,CASSPAVIRTDTQYF,TGTGCCAGCAGCCCCGCAGTGATCCGTACAGATACGCAGTATTTT
NA,TRBJ1-2,TRBV14,NA,CASSQRAGGRLANYGYTF,TGTGCCAGCAGCCAAAGAGCCGGGGGGCGCTTGGCTAACTATGGCTACACCTTC
NA,TRBJ2-3,TRBV7-3,NA,CASSYSNAPDTRYF,TGTGCCAGCAGCTATTCAAACGCCCCAGATACGCGGTATTTT
NA,TRBJ2-1,TRBV5-1,NA,CARSSHKGVTSYNEQFF,TGCGCCAGGAGCTCCCATAAGGGGGTCACCTCCTACAATGAGCAGTTCTTC
NA,TRBJ2-6,TRBV6-5,few,CGSTRSSGANLLTF,TGTGGCAGCACAAGGAGCTCTGGGGCCAACCTCCTGACTTTC
NA,TRBJ1-2,TRBV28,many,CASSLRMGRKNYGYTF,TGTGCCAGCAGTTTAAGGATGGGACGGAAGAACTATGGCTACACCTTC
NA,TRBJ2-3,TRBV29-1,NA,CSVRRQLRTDRQYF,TGCAGCGTTCGGCGACAGCTTCGCACAGATAGGCAGTATTTT
NA,TRBJ2-5,TRBV6-1,many,CASPFGETQYF,TGTGCCAGTCCCTTCGGCGAGACCCAGTACTTC
NA,TRBJ2-5,TRBV28,few,CASSLGAEETQYF,TGTGCCAGCAGTTTAGGAGCAGAAGAGACCCAGTACTTC
TRBD1,TRBJ2-2,TRBV12-3/TRBV12-4,NA,CASTYGQGYTGELFF,TGTGCCAGCACCTACGGACAGGGGTACACCGGGGAGCTGTTTTTT
NA,TRBJ1-6,TRBV4-2,once,CASSQESGINSPLHF,TGTGCCAGCAGCCAAGAATCTGGTATTAATTCACCTCTCCACTTT
NA,TRBJ2-7,TRBV29-1,NA,CSVTQGGGTQYF,TGCAGCGTTACCCAGGGAGGAGGCACGCAATACTTC
NA,TRBJ2-2,TRBV11-2,NA,CANSLGRGGTGELFF,TGTGCCAACAGCTTAGGTAGGGGGGGAACCGGGGAGCTGTTTTTT
NA,TRBJ2-7,TRBV30,many,CAWSVLPPYEQYF,TGTGCCTGGAGTGTACTCCCGCCCTACGAGCAGTACTTC
TRBD2,TRBJ2-2,TRBV5-4,NA,CPSTQGLANTGKLFF,TGTCCCAGCACCCAGGGACTAGCGAACACCGGGAAGCTGTTTTTT
TRBD2,TRBJ2-1,TRBV19,NA,CASSRQALAGASEQFF,TGTGCCAGTAGTCGACAGGCCCTAGCGGGAGCAAGTGAGCAGTTCTTC